This T cell receptor (beta chain) was profiled in a study of blood T cell repertoires in COVID-19. Study information: COVID-19 samples, acute and convalescent, were from the United States, Italy and Spain. In each case, the material was cDNA or gDNA derived from T cells, B-cell-depleted T cells, or PBMCs.

The V end was cut by 2 bases, the J end by 3 bases, with 4 bases between. This CDR3 has 13 residues. From germline, CDR1 is LNHDA and CDR2 SQIVND (reference sequence). Per the original methods: Estimates of nucleated cell counts were drawn from the amplification of reference gene primers. Clones were read by immunoSEQ multiplex PCR, and TCRdb kept only the in-frame ones, dropping some. For V, J and clone size, that table is used; D and trimming come from the DNA. Of some 410,000 clones in the sample, 88% were seen once. Participants' reported clinical history set cohort assignment. This chain connects TRBV19 to TRBJ1-4, with D unresolved. Sequenced material: PBMCs or T cells enriched from blood (not recorded which). The TCR was taken from a woman aged 25 to 39 with acute COVID-19. CDR3 in DNA: TGTGCCAGTAGTATATCTGCTAATGAAAAACTGTTTTTT. It specifies CASSISANEKLFF.